These 8 T cell receptor beta chains originate from one sample sequenced in a study of control samples from healthy donors and cancer patients. The data were produced by immunoSEQ multiplex PCR, yet TCRdb's version contains in-frame clones alone and is incomplete. Altogether under 30,000 clones are present, 85% being singletons, with the ten largest covering about 6.7%. Source material: PBMCs. The receptors originated from a woman in her sixties or seventies with head and neck cancer.

The V gene is TRBV18, the J gene TRBJ2-3, with D maybe TRBD2 (5 bases). The CDR3 is 13 residues long. The germline V gene has CDR1 KGHSH and CDR2 LQKENI. Trimming left V 9 bases short and J 2 bases short, with 12 bases between. DNA for the CDR3: TGTGCCAGTCCAATGACTACCACAGATACGCAGTATTTT. Its protein is CASPMTTTDTQYF.

The V gene is TRBV14, the J gene TRBJ2-4, with no clear D. V was clipped by 3 bases and J by 11 bases, with 8 bases between them. CDR1 and CDR2 from the germline V gene are SGHDN and FVKESK. The CDR3 consists of 11 residues. As DNA, the CDR3 is TGTGCCAGCAGCCACGCCAGCGTTCAGTACTTC. Amino acid sequence: CASSHASVQYF.

The V call is TRBV13, the J call TRBJ2-2; no clear D gene. CDR3 length equals 12 residues. CDR1 and CDR2 from the germline V gene are PRHDT and FYEKMQ (reference sequence). Trimming removed 2 bases from V and 6 bases from J, with 4 bases in between. Here the CDR3 DNA reads TGTGCCAGCAGCTTACCCGCCGGGGAGCTGTTTTTT. Its protein product is CASSLPAGELFF. The whole variable domain, remainder taken from reference TRBV13 and TRBJ2-2, is AAGVIQSPRHLIKEKRETATLKCYPIPRHDTVYWYQQGPGQDPQFLISFYEKMQSDKGSIPDRFSAQQFSDYHSELNMSSLELGDSALYFCASSLPAGELFFGEGSRLTVL.

The chain has TRBV20-1 and TRBJ1-4; D is uncertain. The V and J ends lost 0 bases and 8 bases respectively, with 4 bases between them. From germline, CDR1 is DFQATT and CDR2 SNEGSKA (reference sequence). This CDR3 is 11 amino acids long. CDR3: CSAREEEKLFF. In DNA form, the CDR3 reads TGCAGTGCTAGAGAGGAGGAAAAACTGTTTTTT.

As regards this clone: Other nucleotide sequences in the sample specify the same CDR3. The chain joins TRBV10-3 to TRBJ1-2; D is unclear. Trimming shortened V by 0 bases and J by 2 bases, and 4 bases separated the two germline ends. This CDR3 is 13 amino acids long. Germline CDR1 and CDR2: ENHRY and SYGVKD. The CDR3 loop reads CAISESLNYGYTF. As DNA, the CDR3 is TGTGCCATCAGTGAGTCACTGAACTATGGCTACACCTTC.

This clone has just a few counts. The chain links TRBV18 to TRBJ1-5, with D unclear. The ends were cut back, 3 bases at V and 3 bases at J, with 6 bases in the middle. This CDR3 has 13 amino acids. CDR1 is KGHSH, CDR2 LQKENI, per germline. The CDR3 loop is CASSPEYNQPQHF. CDR3 DNA sequence: TGTGCCAGCTCACCCGAATACAATCAGCCCCAGCATTTT.

This clone was observed once. The V and J genes are TRBV9 and TRBJ2-1; 12 bases line up with TRBD2. The J segment lost 3 bases and the V segment lost 3 bases, leaving 4 bases of the junction unmatched. The germline V gene encodes CDR1 SGDLS and CDR2 YYNGEE. The CDR3 covers 16 residues. The CDR3 reads CASSASGRADYNEQFF. The CDR3 nucleotides read TGTGCCAGCAGCGCTAGCGGGAGGGCCGACTACAATGAGCAGTTCTTC.

This clone has only one observation. This chain links TRBV7-8 with TRBJ1-5; D perhaps matches TRBD1 (5 bases). V was pared by 5 bases and J by 7 bases, with 18 bases between. CDR3 length equals 15 residues. Germline V CDR1 and CDR2: SGHVS, FQNEAQ. The CDR3 region has the DNA TGTGCCAGCAGCCCCGGGGGGGAGTGGTGGCAGCCCCAGCATTTT. Encoded protein: CASSPGGEWWQPQHF.